The TCR beta chain described here comes from a study of T-cell memory formation after mild COVID-19. The study's findings and limits: The study found contracting CD4+ clones mainly in CM and EM and contracting CD8+ clones in EMRA.

There are 17 residues in the CDR3. Germline V gene data show CDR1 as LGHNA and CDR2 as YNFKEQ. V lost 8 bases and J lost 0; bases outside the gene matches: 8. TCRdb used MiXCR to reprocess the 5' RACE reads, holding one entry per CDR3 protein. The data contain about 90,000 distinct CDR3 sequences, about 13% of them singletons. Concerning this clonotype: Antigen specificity is unknown.

V usage is TRBV4-2 and J usage is TRBJ1-4; the match to TRBD1 covers 11 bases. The TCR originated in an adult woman who had mild COVID-19 (a few samples of this study predate the infection). Cell type and time point are not known. Material for sequencing was PBMCs or a T cell subset sorted from them (not recorded which). The CDR3 region is CASGRTGGTSTNEKLFF. The CDR3 nucleotides read TGTGCCAGCGGTAGGACAGGGGGCACATCAACTAATGAAAAACTGTTTTTT.